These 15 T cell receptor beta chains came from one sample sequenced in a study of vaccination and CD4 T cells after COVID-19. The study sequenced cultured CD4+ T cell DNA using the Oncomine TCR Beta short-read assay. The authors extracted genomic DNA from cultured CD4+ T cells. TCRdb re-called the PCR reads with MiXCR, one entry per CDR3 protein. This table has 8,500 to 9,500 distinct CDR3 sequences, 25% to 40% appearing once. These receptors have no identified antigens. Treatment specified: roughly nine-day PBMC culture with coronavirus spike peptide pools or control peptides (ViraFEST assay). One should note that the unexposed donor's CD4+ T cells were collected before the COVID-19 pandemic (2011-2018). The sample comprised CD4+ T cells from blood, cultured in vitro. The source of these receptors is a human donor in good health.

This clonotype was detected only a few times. CDR3 nucleotide sequence: TGTGCCAGCAGTTACCCCCTAGCGGGAACCTCCCAAGAGACCCAGTACTTC. Translation gives CASSYPLAGTSQETQYF. The chain has TRBV6-2 or TRBV6-3 and TRBJ2-5; 9 nucleotides agree with TRBD2. Germline V gene lookup returns CDR1 MNHEY and CDR2 SVGEGT. The V segment lost 2 bases and the J segment 1 base; nucleotides outside the gene matches: 8. CDR3 length: 17 residues.

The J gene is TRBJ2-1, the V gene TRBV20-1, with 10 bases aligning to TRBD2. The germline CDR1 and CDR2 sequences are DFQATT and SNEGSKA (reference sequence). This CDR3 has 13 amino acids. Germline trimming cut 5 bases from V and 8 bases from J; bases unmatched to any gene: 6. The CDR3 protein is CSAFLAGGYEQFF. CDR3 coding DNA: TGCAGTGCTTTTTTAGCGGGAGGCTATGAGCAGTTCTTC.

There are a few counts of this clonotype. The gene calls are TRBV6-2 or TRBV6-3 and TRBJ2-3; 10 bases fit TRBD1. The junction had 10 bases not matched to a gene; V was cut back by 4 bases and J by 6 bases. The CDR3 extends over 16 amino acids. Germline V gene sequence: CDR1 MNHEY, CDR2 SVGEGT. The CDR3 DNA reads TGTGCCAGCAGTTGGGGACCGGGACAGGGGAAGGATACGCAGTATTTT. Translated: CASSWGPGQGKDTQYF.

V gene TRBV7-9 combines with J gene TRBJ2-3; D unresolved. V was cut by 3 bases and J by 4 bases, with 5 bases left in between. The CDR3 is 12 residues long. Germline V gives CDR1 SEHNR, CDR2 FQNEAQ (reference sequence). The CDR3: CASSFTADTQYF. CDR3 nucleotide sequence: TGTGCCAGCAGCTTCACGGCAGATACGCAGTATTTT.

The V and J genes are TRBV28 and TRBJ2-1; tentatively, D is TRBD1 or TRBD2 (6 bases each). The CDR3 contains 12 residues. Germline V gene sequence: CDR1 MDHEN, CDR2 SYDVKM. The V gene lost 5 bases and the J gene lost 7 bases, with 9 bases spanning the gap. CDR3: CASSPGANEQFF. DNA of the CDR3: TGTGCCAGCAGTCCGGGGGCTAATGAGCAGTTCTTC.

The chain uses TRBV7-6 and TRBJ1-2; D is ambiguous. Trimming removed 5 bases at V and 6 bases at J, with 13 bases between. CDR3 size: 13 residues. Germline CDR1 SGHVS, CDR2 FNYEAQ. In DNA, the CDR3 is TGTGCCAGCAGCCCTGAGGCGGGTCATGGCTACACCTTC. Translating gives CASSPEAGHGYTF.

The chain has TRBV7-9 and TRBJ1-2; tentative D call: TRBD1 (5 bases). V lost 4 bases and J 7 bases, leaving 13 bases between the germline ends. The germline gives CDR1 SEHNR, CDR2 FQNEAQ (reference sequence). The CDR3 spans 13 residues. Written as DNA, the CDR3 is TGTGCCAGCAGCTCCGGGACTCCCCCTGGCTACACCTTC. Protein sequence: CASSSGTPPGYTF.

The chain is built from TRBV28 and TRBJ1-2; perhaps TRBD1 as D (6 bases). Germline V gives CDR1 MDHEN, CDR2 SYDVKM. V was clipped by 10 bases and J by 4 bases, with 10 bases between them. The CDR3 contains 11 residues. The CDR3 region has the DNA TGTGCCACACAGGGTCGCTATGGCTACACCTTC. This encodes CATQGRYGYTF.

CDR3 sequence: CASSSRLVKRETQYF. DNA for the CDR3: TGTGCCAGCAGTTCCCGACTAGTGAAGCGAGAGACCCAGTACTTC. The rearrangement uses TRBV6-5 and TRBJ2-5; TRBD2 is a possible D gene (6 bases). Germline values: CDR1 MNHEY, CDR2 SVGAGI. This CDR3 is 15 amino acids long. Trimming left V 4 bases short and J 4 bases short, with 16 bases between.

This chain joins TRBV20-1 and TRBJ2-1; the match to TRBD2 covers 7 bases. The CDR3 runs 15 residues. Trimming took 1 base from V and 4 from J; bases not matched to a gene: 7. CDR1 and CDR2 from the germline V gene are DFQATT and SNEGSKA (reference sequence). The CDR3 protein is CSARVLGGTYNEQFF. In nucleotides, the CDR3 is TGCAGTGCTAGAGTTCTGGGAGGGACTTACAATGAGCAGTTCTTC.

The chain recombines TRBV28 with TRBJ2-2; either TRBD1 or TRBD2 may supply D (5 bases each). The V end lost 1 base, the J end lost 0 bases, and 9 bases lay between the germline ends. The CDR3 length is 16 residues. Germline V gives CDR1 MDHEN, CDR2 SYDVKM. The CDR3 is CASSLLRGANTGELFF. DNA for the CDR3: TGTGCCAGCAGTTTATTACGGGGCGCGAACACCGGGGAGCTGTTTTTT.

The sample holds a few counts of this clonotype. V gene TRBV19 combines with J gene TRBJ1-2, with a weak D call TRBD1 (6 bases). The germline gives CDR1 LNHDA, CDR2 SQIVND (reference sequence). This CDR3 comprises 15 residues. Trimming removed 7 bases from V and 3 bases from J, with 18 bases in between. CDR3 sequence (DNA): TGTGCCAGTACTCCTACAGGGATAATGTACTATGGCTACACCTTC. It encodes CASTPTGIMYYGYTF. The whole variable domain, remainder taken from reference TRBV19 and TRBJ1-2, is DGGITQSPKYLFRKEGQNVTLSCEQNLNHDAMYWYRQDPGQGLRLIYYSQIVNDFQKGDIAEGYSVSREKKESFPLTVTSAQKNPTAFYLCASTPTGIMYYGYTFGSGTRLTVV.

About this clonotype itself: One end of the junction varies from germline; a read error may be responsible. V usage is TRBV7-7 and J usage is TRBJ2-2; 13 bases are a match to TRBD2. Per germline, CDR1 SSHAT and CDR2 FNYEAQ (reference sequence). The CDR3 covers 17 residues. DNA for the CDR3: TGTGCTAGCAGCCCGCAACTAGCGGGAGGGACCACCGGGGAGCTGTTTTTT. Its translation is CASSPQLAGGTTGELFF.

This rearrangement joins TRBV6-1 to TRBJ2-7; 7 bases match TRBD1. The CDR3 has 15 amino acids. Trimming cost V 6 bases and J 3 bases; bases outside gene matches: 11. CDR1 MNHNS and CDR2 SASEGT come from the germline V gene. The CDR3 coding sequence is TGTGCCAGCAGCTCTTCTTCAGGGGGTAACTACGAGCAGTACTTC. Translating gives CASSSSSGGNYEQYF.

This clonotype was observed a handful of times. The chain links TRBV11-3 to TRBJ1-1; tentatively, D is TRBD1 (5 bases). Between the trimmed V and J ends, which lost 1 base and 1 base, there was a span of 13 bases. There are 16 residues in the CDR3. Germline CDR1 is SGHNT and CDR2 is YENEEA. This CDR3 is CASSLGVGATNTEAFF. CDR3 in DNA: TGTGCCAGCAGCTTAGGCGTCGGGGCGACGAACACTGAAGCTTTCTTT. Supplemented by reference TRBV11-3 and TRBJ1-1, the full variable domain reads EAGVVQSPRYKIIEKKQPVAFWCNPISGHNTLYWYLQNLGQGPELLIRYENEEAVDDSQLPKDRFSAERLKGVDSTLKIQPAELGDSAVYLCASSLGVGATNTEAFFGQGTRLTVV.